This T cell receptor beta chain derives from a study of T cells after yellow fever vaccination. Study overall: The SMART-Seq v4 Ultra Low Input method served to prepare the low-cell-number fractions.

From the 5' RACE reads, TCRdb called clonotypes with MiXCR, one entry per CDR3 protein. The data show about 320,000 distinct CDR3 sequences, over 3.5% seen once. Germline V lookup: CDR1 SQVTM, CDR2 ANQGSEA. V was clipped by 2 bases and J by 8 bases, with 15 bases between them. This CDR3 region has 13 residues. Specimen: PBMCs, collected 15 days after the yellow fever booster vaccination. The sequence derives from a man between 18 and 35 years old who received the YFV17D yellow fever vaccine. V usage is TRBV29-1 and J usage is TRBJ1-2; a possible D gene is TRBD1 (6 bases). CDR3 coding DNA: TGCAGCGTTGAATATGGGCAGGGGATCGGCTACACCTTC. This encodes CSVEYGQGIGYTF.